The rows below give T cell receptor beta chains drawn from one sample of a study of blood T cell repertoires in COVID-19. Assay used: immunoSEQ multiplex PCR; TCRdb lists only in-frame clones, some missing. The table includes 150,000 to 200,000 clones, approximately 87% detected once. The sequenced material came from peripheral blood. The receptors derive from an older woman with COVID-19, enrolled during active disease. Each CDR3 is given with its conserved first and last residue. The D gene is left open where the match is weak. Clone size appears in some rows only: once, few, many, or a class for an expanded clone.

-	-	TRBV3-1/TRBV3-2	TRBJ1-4	CASSQGLRLFF	TGTGCCAGCAGCCAAGGGTTGCGGCTGTTTTTT
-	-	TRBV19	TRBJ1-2	CASRVSDSRLGYTF	TGTGCCAGTAGAGTGTCGGACAGTCGTCTTGGCTACACCTTC
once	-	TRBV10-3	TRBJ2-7	CAISAPGRNEQYF	TGTGCCATCAGTGCTCCAGGAAGAAACGAGCAGTACTTC
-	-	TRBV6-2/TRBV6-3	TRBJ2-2	CASSSGTKVTGELFF	TGTGCCAGCAGTTCCGGGACAAAAGTCACCGGGGAGCTGTTTTTT
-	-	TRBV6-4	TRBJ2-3	CASSQGGGEDTQYF	TGTGCCAGCTCCCAAGGGGGGGGCGAGGATACGCAGTATTTT
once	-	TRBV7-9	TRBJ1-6	CASSLGAWSLHF	TGTGCCAGCAGCTTAGGGGCCTGGTCCCTCCACTTT
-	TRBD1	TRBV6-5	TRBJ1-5	CASTLPTGGNQPQHF	TGTGCCAGCACCTTACCGACAGGGGGTAATCAGCCCCAGCATTTT
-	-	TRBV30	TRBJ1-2	CAWSVRVGRGWGYTF	TGTGCCTGGAGTGTACGGGTCGGAAGGGGCTGGGGCTACACCTTC
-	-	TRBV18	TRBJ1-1	CASSQAENTEAFF	TGTGCCAGCTCACAGGCGGAGAACACTGAAGCTTTCTTT
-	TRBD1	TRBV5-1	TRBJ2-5	CASSSSDRGRGETQYF	TGCGCCAGCAGCTCCTCCGACAGGGGCCGAGGGGAGACCCAGTACTTC
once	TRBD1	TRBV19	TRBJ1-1	CASSSGGRTEAFF	TGTGCCAGTAGTTCAGGGGGCCGGACTGAAGCTTTCTTT
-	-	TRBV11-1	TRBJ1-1	CASSPGAGGRTEAFF	TGTGCCAGCAGCCCTGGGGCGGGGGGGAGAACTGAAGCTTTCTTT
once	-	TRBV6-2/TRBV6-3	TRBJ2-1	CASSYRAGPVNNEQFF	TGTGCCAGCAGTTATAGGGCAGGGCCGGTCAACAATGAGCAGTTCTTC
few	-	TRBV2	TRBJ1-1	CASRDRESTEAFF	TGTGCCAGCAGGGACCGGGAGAGCACTGAAGCTTTCTTT
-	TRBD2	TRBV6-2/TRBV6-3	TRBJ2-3	CASSSGLAGGDTQYF	TGTGCCAGCAGTTCGGGACTAGCGGGGGGAGATACGCAGTATTTT
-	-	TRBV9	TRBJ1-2	CASSAGPTGGYTF	TGTGCCAGCAGCGCGGGTCCTACTGGTGGCTACACCTTC
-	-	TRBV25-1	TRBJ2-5	CASSGSNEETQYF	TGTGCCAGCAGTGGCTCAAATGAGGAGACCCAGTACTTC
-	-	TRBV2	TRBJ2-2	CASKLQGSDTGELFF	TGTGCCAGCAAACTACAGGGATCCGACACCGGGGAGCTGTTTTTT
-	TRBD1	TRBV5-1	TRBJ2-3	CASSPGQGGTDTQYF	TGCGCCAGCAGCCCGGGACAGGGGGGCACAGATACGCAGTATTTT
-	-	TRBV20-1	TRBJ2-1	CSARIQAVDFF	TGCAGTGCTAGAATCCAAGCGGTGGACTTCTTC
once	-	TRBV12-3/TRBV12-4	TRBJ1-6	CASSPQGNSPLHF	TGTGCCAGCAGCCCCCAGGGGAATTCACCCCTCCACTTT
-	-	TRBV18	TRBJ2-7	CASSPSSTYEQYF	TGTGCCAGCTCACCGAGTTCGACCTACGAGCAGTACTTC
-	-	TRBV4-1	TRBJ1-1	CASSHFGGSNTEAFF	TGCGCCAGCAGCCATTTCGGGGGATCCAACACTGAAGCTTTCTTT
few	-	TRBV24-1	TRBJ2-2	CATAASTGELFF	TGTGCCACGGCAGCGAGCACCGGGGAGCTGTTTTTT
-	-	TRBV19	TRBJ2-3	CASSIWGGPSLSTDTQYF	TGTGCCAGTAGTATCTGGGGAGGCCCATCCTTAAGCACAGATACGCAGTATTTT
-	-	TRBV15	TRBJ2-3	CATSKSGVSTDTQYF	TGTGCCACCAGCAAGTCGGGGGTGAGCACAGATACGCAGTATTTT
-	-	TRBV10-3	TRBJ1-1	CAISRGADTEAFF	TGTGCCATCTCGCGGGGGGCGGACACTGAAGCTTTCTTT
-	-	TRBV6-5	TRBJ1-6	CASSYQGNVSPLHF	TGTGCCAGCAGTTACCAGGGTAACGTTTCACCCCTCCACTTT
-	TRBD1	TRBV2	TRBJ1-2	CASSLDRGHPSNYGYTF	TGTGCCAGCAGTCTGGACAGGGGGCACCCTTCTAACTATGGCTACACCTTC
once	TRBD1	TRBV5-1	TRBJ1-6	CASSPTGTGNSPLHF	TGCGCCAGCAGCCCCACCGGGACAGGCAATTCACCCCTCCACTTT
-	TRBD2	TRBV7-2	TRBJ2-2	CASSELAPTGELFF	TGTGCCAGCAGCGAACTAGCGCCCACCGGGGAGCTGTTTTTT
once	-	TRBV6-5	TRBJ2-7	CASSYEAGGPRYF	TGTGCCAGCAGTTACGAAGCAGGGGGGCCACGGTACTTC
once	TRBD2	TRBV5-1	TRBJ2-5	CASSLSSGGAGETQYF	TGCGCCAGCAGCTTGTCCAGCGGGGGGGCCGGGGAGACCCAGTACTTC
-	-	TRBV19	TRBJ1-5	CASSMRHRNQPQHF	TGTGCCAGTAGTATGCGACATCGCAATCAGCCCCAGCATTTT
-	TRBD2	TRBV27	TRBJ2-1	CASSPLTMTSGGPSYNEQFF	TGTGCCAGCAGTCCCCTGACTATGACTAGCGGGGGGCCATCCTACAATGAGCAGTTCTTC
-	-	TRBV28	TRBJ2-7	CASSVRVHEQYF	TGTGCCAGCAGTGTCAGGGTCCACGAGCAGTACTTC
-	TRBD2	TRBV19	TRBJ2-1	CASSGLAGAPGYNEQFF	TGTGCCAGTAGCGGACTAGCGGGGGCCCCGGGGTACAATGAGCAGTTCTTC
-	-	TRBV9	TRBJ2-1	CASSVLGNEQFF	TGTGCCAGCAGCGTACTAGGCAATGAGCAGTTCTTC
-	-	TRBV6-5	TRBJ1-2	CASSSQSALYGYTF	TGTGCCAGCAGTTCCCAGTCCGCCCTCTATGGCTACACCTTC
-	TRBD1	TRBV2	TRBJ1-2	CASTPPGQGAGGYTF	TGTGCCAGCACCCCCCCGGGACAGGGGGCAGGGGGCTACACCTTC
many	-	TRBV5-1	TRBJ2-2	CASSLQGSVGTGELFF	TGCGCCAGCAGCTTGCAGGGATCGGTTGGCACCGGGGAGCTGTTTTTT
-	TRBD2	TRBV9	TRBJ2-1	CASSGKRGGGEQFF	TGTGCCAGCAGCGGTAAGCGGGGGGGCGGTGAGCAGTTCTTC
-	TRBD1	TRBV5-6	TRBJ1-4	CASSAPGQGNEKLFF	TGTGCCAGCAGCGCGCCGGGACAGGGTAATGAAAAACTGTTTTTT
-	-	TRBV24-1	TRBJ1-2	CATSDRGGYTF	TGTGCCACCAGTGATAGGGGTGGCTACACCTTC
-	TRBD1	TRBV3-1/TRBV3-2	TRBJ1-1	CASSQYRDRLAEAFF	TGTGCCAGCAGCCAATACCGGGACAGGTTAGCTGAAGCTTTCTTT
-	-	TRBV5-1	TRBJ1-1	CASSRYGGEGVTEAFF	TGCGCCAGCAGCCGCTACGGTGGGGAAGGGGTCACTGAAGCTTTCTTT
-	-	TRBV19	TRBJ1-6	CASSISGPDSPLHF	TGTGCCAGTAGTATTTCAGGGCCTGATTCACCCCTCCACTTT
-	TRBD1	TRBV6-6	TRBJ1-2	CASSQTGHGYTF	TGTGCCAGCAGCCAGACAGGGCACGGCTACACCTTC
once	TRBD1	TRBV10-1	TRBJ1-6	CASRVGQGSSYNSPLHF	TGCGCCAGCAGGGTTGGACAGGGGAGCTCCTATAATTCACCCCTCCACTTT
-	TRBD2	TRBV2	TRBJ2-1	CASSGHRLAGGPSNNEQFF	TGTGCCAGCAGTGGTCACCGACTAGCGGGGGGACCTTCGAACAATGAGCAGTTCTTC
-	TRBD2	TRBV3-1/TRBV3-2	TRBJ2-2	CASSQGLAGRTNTGELFF	TGTGCCAGCAGCCAGGGCCTAGCGGGGAGAACGAACACCGGGGAGCTGTTTTTT
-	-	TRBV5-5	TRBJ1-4	CASSLGHTTNEKLFF	TGTGCCAGCAGCCTGGGACACACAACTAATGAAAAACTGTTTTTT
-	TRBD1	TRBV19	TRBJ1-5	CASKSWTGGRSSQPQHF	TGTGCCAGTAAATCTTGGACAGGGGGACGGTCAAGTCAGCCCCAGCATTTT
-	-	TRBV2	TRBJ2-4	CASSPILTIAKNIQYF	TGTGCCAGCAGCCCGATCCTGACAATAGCCAAAAACATTCAGTACTTC
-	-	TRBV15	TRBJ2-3	CATSRDHGSTDTQYF	TGTGCCACCAGCAGAGATCACGGGAGCACAGATACGCAGTATTTT
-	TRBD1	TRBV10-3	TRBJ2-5	CAISRQGARETQYF	TGTGCCATCAGTAGACAGGGGGCTCGAGAGACCCAGTACTTC
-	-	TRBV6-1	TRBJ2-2	CASSEGGQNTGELFF	TGTGCCAGCAGTGAAGGGGGCCAGAACACCGGGGAGCTGTTTTTT